The 17 T cell receptor beta chains given below trace back to one sample, sequenced in a study of Graves' ophthalmopathy and Graves' hyperthyroidism (dated by TCRdb to 2016 to 2018). TCRdb names Illumina HiSeq 2000 as the instrument used. For repertoire sequencing, the TCR beta CDR3 regions were amplified from RNA transcripts. The first round was an RT-PCR using HTBI primers with the Qiagen OneStep RT-PCR kit, and this first round was followed by a second-round multiplex PCR, then size selection and purification. The public reads were quality trimmed at Q25 with fastp and then assembled into clones with MiXCR by TCRdb, keeping productive beta chains. Every distinct CDR3 protein forms one entry, paired with its most common genes and DNA. The sample table lists over a million distinct CDR3 sequences, about two fifths of them with a count of one. 11% of the sample rests with the top ten. The sequenced material came from peripheral blood or thyroid tissue (not recorded which). The receptors come from an adult man with Graves' hyperthyroidism.

This clonotype was found many times. The rearrangement joins TRBV20-1 to TRBJ2-7, with 9 bases matching TRBD1. The germline V gene encodes CDR1 DFQATT and CDR2 SNEGSKA (reference sequence). J was trimmed by 6 bases and V by 4 bases; bases with no gene match: 7. CDR3 length equals 13 residues. This CDR3 is CSANRDRDPEQYF. CDR3 nucleotides: TGCAGTGCTAACCGGGACAGGGACCCCGAGCAGTACTTC.

The table lists this clonotype with many counts. The chain recombines TRBV5-1 with TRBJ1-4; D not resolved. The CDR3 has 16 residues. V lost 0 bases, J lost 7 bases, and 16 bases lay in between. Germline CDR1 SGHRS, CDR2 YFSETQ. CDR3 amino acids: CASSLAPVAAREKLFF. CDR3 bases: TGCGCCAGCAGCTTGGCTCCAGTCGCTGCCCGTGAAAAACTGTTTTTT.

This clonotype was counted once. The CDR3 here is CAISSDRGVQPQHF. As DNA, the CDR3 is TGTGCCATCAGCTCTGACAGGGGGGTTCAGCCCCAGCATTTT. The rearrangement links TRBV10-3 to TRBJ1-5; the match to TRBD1 covers 9 bases. This CDR3 has 14 residues. With V trimmed by 6 bases and J by 6 bases, 6 bases remained unmatched. Germline CDR1 is ENHRY and CDR2 is SYGVKD.

The chain employs TRBV18 and TRBJ1-5; no clear D. V was trimmed by 5 bases and J by 6 bases, leaving 8 bases between them. The CDR3 length is 12 residues. Looked up from germline, CDR1 is KGHSH and CDR2 is LQKENI. The CDR3 DNA is TGTGCCAGCTCAGCTAGAAGTCAGCCCCAGCATTTT. It yields the protein CASSARSQPQHF.

This clonotype occurred many times. V usage is TRBV7-9 and J usage is TRBJ2-7; 8 nucleotides agree with TRBD2. The germline V gene has CDR1 SEHNR and CDR2 FQNEAQ (reference sequence). V lost 6 bases to trimming and J lost 0 bases; unmatched junction nucleotides: 4. The length of the CDR3 is 14 residues. This CDR3 reads CASSTSGDSYEQYF. Here the CDR3 DNA reads TGTGCCAGCAGTACTAGCGGAGACTCCTACGAGCAGTACTTC.

This chain links TRBV25-1 with TRBJ2-5; 9 bases are a match to TRBD2. Per the germline V gene, CDR1 is MGHDK and CDR2 is SYGVNS. V gave up 6 bases and J gave up 3 bases; unmatched junction bases: 11. This CDR3 contains 16 residues. The CDR3 region is CASRPPAGGGKETQYF. CDR3 coding DNA: TGTGCCAGCAGGCCCCCGGCGGGAGGGGGAAAAGAGACCCAGTACTTC.

The chain employs TRBV7-2 and TRBJ1-5, with a tentative D call TRBD1 (5 bases). The germline V gene encodes CDR1 SGHTA and CDR2 FQGNSA. There are 14 residues in the CDR3. The germline V and J ends were trimmed by 4 bases and 5 bases, with 12 bases remaining between them. The CDR3 DNA reads TGTGCCAGCAGCTCATCAGGGTTGGATCAGCCCCAGCATTTT. The encoded protein is CASSSSGLDQPQHF.

This rearrangement joins TRBV6-5 to TRBJ1-5, with 7 bases fitting TRBD1. Trimming cost V 6 bases and J 0 bases; bases outside gene matches: 5. The CDR3 totals 15 residues. CDR1 and CDR2 from the germline V gene are MNHEY and SVGAGI. CDR3 region: CASRQGPGSNQPQHF. The CDR3 nucleotides are TGTGCCAGCAGACAGGGGCCGGGTAGCAATCAGCCCCAGCATTTT.

The rearrangement joins TRBV19 to TRBJ2-2; D unresolved. The germline V and J ends were trimmed by 10 bases and 7 bases, with 22 bases remaining between them. This CDR3 contains 15 residues. Germline CDR1 and CDR2: LNHDA and SQIVND (reference sequence). DNA of the CDR3: TGTGCCACCTCCAAAGGGAACCACAGAAACGGGGAGCTGTTTTTT. Translated, it gives CATSKGNHRNGELFF.

This clonotype was detected a few times. The V and J genes are TRBV24-1 and TRBJ1-2; D remains unclear. This CDR3 spans 16 amino acids. V was trimmed by 3 bases and J by 0 bases, leaving 13 bases between them. From germline, CDR1 is KGHDR and CDR2 SFDVKD. The CDR3 DNA reads as TGTGCCACCAGTGATGCGAAGACTGCTACTAACTATGGCTACACCTTC. It specifies CATSDAKTATNYGYTF.

This clonotype was recorded once. This chain joins TRBV10-3 and TRBJ1-6, with 9 positions matching TRBD1. CDR1 ENHRY and CDR2 SYGVKD come from the germline V gene. The CDR3 is 13 residues long. V dropped 10 bases and J dropped 9; count of bases not matched to a gene: 7. Here the CDR3 reads CASRTGDSSPLHF. The CDR3 DNA is TGTGCCAGCCGGACAGGGGACAGTTCACCCCTCCACTTT.

This clonotype was counted ten times or more. The chain has TRBV7-2 and TRBJ2-5; D uncertain. The ends were cut back, 2 bases at V and 3 bases at J, with 7 bases in the middle. This CDR3 spans 13 amino acids. Germline V lookup: CDR1 SGHTA, CDR2 FQGNSA. This CDR3 reads CASSLRQKETQYF. In nucleotides, the CDR3 is TGTGCCAGCAGCTTACGGCAGAAAGAGACCCAGTACTTC.

This clonotype was detected only a few times. V gene TRBV28 combines with J gene TRBJ2-5; no firm D call. Deletions cut 3 bases from V and 4 bases from J, with 9 bases between. CDR1 is MDHEN and CDR2 is SYDVKM in the germline V gene. The length of the CDR3 is 13 residues. The CDR3 spells CASSFIQIETQYF. The CDR3 DNA reads TGTGCCAGCAGTTTCATACAGATAGAGACCCAGTACTTC.

This clonotype was seen repeatedly, ten times or more. The V gene is TRBV5-8, the J gene TRBJ2-5, with D tentatively TRBD1 (6 bases). Germline V gene lookup returns CDR1 SGHTS and CDR2 YDEGEE. This CDR3 has 15 residues. Trimming shortened V by 0 bases and J by 7 bases, and 16 bases separated the two germline ends. The CDR3 here is CASSLGSDRLGTQYF. In DNA, the CDR3 is TGTGCCAGCAGCTTGGGATCTGACAGGTTAGGGACCCAGTACTTC.

This chain connects TRBV10-3 to TRBJ1-1, with 9 bases matching TRBD1. CDR1 and CDR2 from the germline V gene are ENHRY and SYGVKD. The CDR3 has 12 residues. After removal of 8 bases from V and 5 bases from J, the junction contained 3 bases not matched to a gene. CDR3 loop: CAIGTGLTEAFF. The CDR3 coding sequence is TGTGCCATCGGGACAGGGTTGACTGAAGCTTTCTTT.

This chain uses TRBV2 with TRBJ2-3, with D perhaps TRBD2 (5 bases). This CDR3 has 13 amino acids. The V end lost 8 bases, the J end lost 2 bases, and 11 bases lay between the germline ends. Germline V gene data show CDR1 as SNHLY and CDR2 as FYNNEI. The CDR3 is CASLDFYTDTQYF. CDR3 DNA sequence: TGTGCCAGCCTGGACTTTTACACAGATACGCAGTATTTT.

The chain couples TRBV11-2 to TRBJ2-2, with 10 nucleotides matching TRBD2. The V segment lost 5 bases and the J segment 6 bases; nucleotides outside the gene matches: 3. CDR3 length: 14 amino acids. Germline assignment: CDR1 SGHAT and CDR2 FQNNGV. The CDR3 DNA reads as TGTGCCAGCAGCGCAGCGGGGGGGCCCGGGGAGCTGTTTTTT. It codes for CASSAAGGPGELFF.